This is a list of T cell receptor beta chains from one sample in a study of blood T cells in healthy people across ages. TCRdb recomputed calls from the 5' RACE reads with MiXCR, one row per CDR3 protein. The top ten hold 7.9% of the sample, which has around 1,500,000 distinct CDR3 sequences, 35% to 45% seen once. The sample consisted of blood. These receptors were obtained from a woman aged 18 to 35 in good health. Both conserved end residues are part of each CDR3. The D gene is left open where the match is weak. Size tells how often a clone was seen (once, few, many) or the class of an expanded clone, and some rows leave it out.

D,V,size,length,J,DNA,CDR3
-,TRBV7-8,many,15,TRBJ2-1,TGTGCCAGCAGCCCGACAGGAGGCACCTACAATGAGCAGTTCTTC,CASSPTGGTYNEQFF
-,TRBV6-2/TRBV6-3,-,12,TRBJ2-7,TGTGCCAGCAACGATCCGCGATCCGAGCAGTACTTC,CASNDPRSEQYF
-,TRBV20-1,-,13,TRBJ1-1,TGCAGTCCGGCCCAGGCCATGAACACTGAAGCTTTCTTT,CSPAQAMNTEAFF
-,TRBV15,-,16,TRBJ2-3,TGTGCCACCAGCAGAGATGATATGGGGGCAACAGATACGCAGTATTTT,CATSRDDMGATDTQYF
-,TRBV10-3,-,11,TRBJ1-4,TGTGCCACTCAAAGGGGAGAGAAACTGTTTTTT,CATQRGEKLFF
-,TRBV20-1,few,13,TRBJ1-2,TGCAGTGCTACCATAGGGGGGGGCTATGGCTACACCTTC,CSATIGGGYGYTF
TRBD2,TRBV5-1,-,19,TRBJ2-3,TGCGCCAGCAGCTTGGCCAAGACTAGCGGGAGGGGGAGCACAGATACGCAGTATTTT,CASSLAKTSGRGSTDTQYF
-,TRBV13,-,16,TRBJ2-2,TGTGCCAGCAGCTTTTTCCCTGAGTCGGCCACCGGGGAGCTGTTTTTT,CASSFFPESATGELFF
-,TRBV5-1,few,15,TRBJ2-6,TGCGCCAGCAGCTGGGTGTTCTCTGGGGCCAACGTCCTGACTTTC,CASSWVFSGANVLTF
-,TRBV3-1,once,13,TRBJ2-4,TGTGCCAGCACCGGTGGACTACCTAATGAGCAGTACTTC,CASTGGLPNEQYF
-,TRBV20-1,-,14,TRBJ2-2,TGCAGTGCTAGGGACGGGGGTGACACCGGGGAGCTGTTTTTT,CSARDGGDTGELFF
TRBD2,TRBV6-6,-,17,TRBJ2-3,TGTGCCAGCAGTTACTCCACTAGCGGGGGGGCGATGGATACGCAGTATTTT,CASSYSTSGGAMDTQYF
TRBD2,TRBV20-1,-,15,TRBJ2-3,TGCAGTACAATAGGGGTGGCGGGGGAGCCAGATACGCAGTATTTT,CSTIGVAGEPDTQYF
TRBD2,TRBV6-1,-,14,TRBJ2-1,TGTGCCAGCAGTGAAGCGAATCTAGCGGCTGAGCAGTTCTTC,CASSEANLAAEQFF
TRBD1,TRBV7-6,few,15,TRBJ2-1,TGTGCCAGCAGCCACCGGGGACAGCACTACAATGAGCAGTTCTTC,CASSHRGQHYNEQFF
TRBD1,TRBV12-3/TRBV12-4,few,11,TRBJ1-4,TGTGCCACAGGGGGCAAGGAAAAACTGTTTTTT,CATGGKEKLFF
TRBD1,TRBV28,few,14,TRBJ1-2,TGTGCCAGTCAACCGGGACAGAGCCTATATGGCTACACCTTC,CASQPGQSLYGYTF
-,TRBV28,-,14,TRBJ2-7,TGTGCCAGCAGTCCCATGGACGGGTCCTACGAGCAGTACTTC,CASSPMDGSYEQYF
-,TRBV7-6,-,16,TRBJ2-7,TGTGCCAGCAGCTTTTCCGGGACCCTTACCTACAATGAGCAGTACTTC,CASSFSGTLTYNEQYF
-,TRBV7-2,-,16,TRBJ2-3,TGTGCCAGCAGCTTAGTCGGGCTGGACTCCACAGATACGCAGTATTTT,CASSLVGLDSTDTQYF
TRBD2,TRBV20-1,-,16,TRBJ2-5,TGCAGTGCGTGGACTAGCGGGAGGGAGAGGTACAATGAGCAGTACTTC,CSAWTSGRERYNEQYF
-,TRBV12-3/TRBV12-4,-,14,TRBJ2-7,TGTGCCAGCAGTTTGTCAGGCCCTAACAATGAGCAGTACTTC,CASSLSGPNNEQYF
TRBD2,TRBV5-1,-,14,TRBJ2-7,TGCGCCAGCAGCACTACTAGCGGACCCTACGAGCAGTACTTC,CASSTTSGPYEQYF
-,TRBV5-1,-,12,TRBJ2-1,TGCGCCAGCAGCCGCGTTGGGGGTAAGCAGTTCTTC,CASSRVGGKQFF
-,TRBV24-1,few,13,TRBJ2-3,TGTGCCACCAGTGATGCAGCCCCCGGGACGCAGTATTTT,CATSDAAPGTQYF
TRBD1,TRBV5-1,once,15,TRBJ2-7,TGCGCCAGCAGGCCTCCGGGACAGGGGCTCTACGAGCAGTACTTC,CASRPPGQGLYEQYF
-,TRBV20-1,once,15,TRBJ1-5,TGCAGTGCTAGTGAGTGGGGCCCTGGCAATCAGCCCCAGCATTTT,CSASEWGPGNQPQHF
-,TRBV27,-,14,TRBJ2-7,TGTGCCAGCAGTCCCGGGACCAGGAACTACGAGCAGTACTTC,CASSPGTRNYEQYF
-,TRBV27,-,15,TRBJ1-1,TGTGCCAGCAGTTTATCTTCCGGCGGGAACACTGAAGCTTTCTTT,CASSLSSGGNTEAFF
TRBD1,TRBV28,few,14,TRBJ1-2,TGTGCCAGCAGTAAGACAGGGAAATTATGGGGCTACACCTTC,CASSKTGKLWGYTF
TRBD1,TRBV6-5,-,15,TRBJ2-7,TGTGCCAGCAGGGGGACGGGACAGGCAAACTACGAGCAGTACTTC,CASRGTGQANYEQYF
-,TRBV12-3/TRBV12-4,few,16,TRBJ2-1,TGTGCCAGCAGCCCGCTAGTAGGGGTTTCCTACAATGAGCAGTTCTTC,CASSPLVGVSYNEQFF
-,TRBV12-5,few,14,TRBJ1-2,TGTGCTAGTGGATTACCGGACTGGAACTATGGCTACACCTTC,CASGLPDWNYGYTF
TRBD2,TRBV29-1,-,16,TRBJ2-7,TGCAGCGTTGAAATCGCACTAGCGGGACGCCATGGCGAGCAGTACTTC,CSVEIALAGRHGEQYF
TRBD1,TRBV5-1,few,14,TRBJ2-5,TGCGCCAGCAGCGACGGGACAGAGGTTAAGACCCAGTACTTC,CASSDGTEVKTQYF
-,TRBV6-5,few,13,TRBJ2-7,TGTGCCAGCAGTTACCCCCGGTCGCATGGGCAGTACTTC,CASSYPRSHGQYF
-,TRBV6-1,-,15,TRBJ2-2,TGTGCCAGCAGTGAAGCGGGGGCGGGGACCGGGGAGCTGTTTTTT,CASSEAGAGTGELFF
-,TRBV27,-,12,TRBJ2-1,TGTGCCAGCAGTTACTCGAGGGATAGGCAGTTCTTC,CASSYSRDRQFF
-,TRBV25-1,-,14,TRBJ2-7,TGTGCCAGCAGTGTCGGGACTCCAATACCAGAGCAGTACTTC,CASSVGTPIPEQYF
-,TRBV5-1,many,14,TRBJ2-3,TGCGCCAGCAGCTTGGGTCAGGGAAAAGATACGCAGTATTTT,CASSLGQGKDTQYF
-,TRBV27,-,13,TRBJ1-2,TGTGCCACCAGCCCCCAGGGTCCCTATGGCTACACCTTC,CATSPQGPYGYTF
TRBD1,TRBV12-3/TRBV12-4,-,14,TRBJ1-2,TGTGCCAGCAGTCAAGGGACAGGGACAAGCGGCTACACCTTC,CASSQGTGTSGYTF
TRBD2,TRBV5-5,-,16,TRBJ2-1,TGTGCCAGCAGCTTGGTTGTTAGCGGGAGTTGGGATGAGCAGTTCTTC,CASSLVVSGSWDEQFF
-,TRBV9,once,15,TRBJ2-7,TGTGCCAGCAGCGTAGAGAGCGGCCCGACCTACGAGCAGTACTTC,CASSVESGPTYEQYF
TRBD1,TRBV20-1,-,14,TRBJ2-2,TGCAGTGCCCCGGGACAGGTGAACACCGGGGAGCTGTTTTTT,CSAPGQVNTGELFF
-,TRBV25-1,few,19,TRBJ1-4,TGTGCCAGCAGTGAATATATAGCCCCGTCGGGCAGGGGCGATGAAAAACTGTTTTTT,CASSEYIAPSGRGDEKLFF
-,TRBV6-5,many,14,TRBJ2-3,TGTGCCAGCAGTTACTTGTTGGGGTCAGATACGCAGTATTTT,CASSYLLGSDTQYF
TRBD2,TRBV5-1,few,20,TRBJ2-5,TGCGCCAGCAGCCTAAAACCACGACTAGCGGGGGGCCCTGGCCAAGAGACCCAGTACTTC,CASSLKPRLAGGPGQETQYF
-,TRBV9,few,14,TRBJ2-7,TGTGCCAGCAGCGTAGAGCAAGGAACCTACGAGCAGTACTTC,CASSVEQGTYEQYF
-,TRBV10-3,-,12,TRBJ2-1,TGTGCCATCAGTGGGGGCGGGGTCGAGCAGTTCTTC,CAISGGGVEQFF
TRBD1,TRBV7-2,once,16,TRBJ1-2,TGTGCCAGCAGCCAAACCCCTGGACAGGGCGACTATGGCTACACCTTC,CASSQTPGQGDYGYTF
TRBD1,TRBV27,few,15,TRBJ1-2,TGTGCCAGCAGTTTATCAATCAGGGGGGACTATGGCTACACCTTC,CASSLSIRGDYGYTF
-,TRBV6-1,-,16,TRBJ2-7,TGTGCCAGCAGTGCTCACCGGTTGGCGGGCTCCGACGAGCAGTACTTC,CASSAHRLAGSDEQYF
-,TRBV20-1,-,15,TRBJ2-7,TGCAGTGCTAGGGGGCCCCAGACCCGAACCTACGAGCAGTACTTC,CSARGPQTRTYEQYF
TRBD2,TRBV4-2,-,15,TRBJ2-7,TGTGCCAGCAGCACCGGGGGGATTGGCTCCTACGAGCAGTACTTC,CASSTGGIGSYEQYF
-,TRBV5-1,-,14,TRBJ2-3,TGCGCCAGCAGTTCCTTAGTGGGCCGAGATACGCAGTATTTT,CASSSLVGRDTQYF